The rows below give T cell receptor beta chains drawn from one sample of a study of T cell responses to AZD1222 COVID-19 vaccine. Method: immunoSEQ multiplex PCR; TCRdb's copy keeps in-frame clones and lacks some. The sample records more than 95,000 clones, approximately 90% being singletons. The sequenced sample was peripheral blood, obtained 28 days after the second AZD1222 dose. The receptors originated from an adult who received the AZD1222 COVID-19 vaccine. CDR3s include the opening cysteine and the closing phenylalanine or tryptophan. Each record gives: J gene, clone size, D gene, V gene, CDR3 protein, CDR3 DNA. D genes are given only for firm matches. Not every row has a clone size; where given, it reads once, few, many or a size class.

j_call: TRBJ2-1
clone_size: once
d_call: TRBD2
v_call: TRBV3-1/TRBV3-2
cdr3_aa: CASNPGAGDPYNEQFF
cdr3_nt: TGTGCCAGCAACCCAGGAGCGGGAGATCCCTACAATGAGCAGTTCTTC

j_call: TRBJ1-2
clone_size: NA
d_call: NA
v_call: TRBV6-5
cdr3_aa: CASRTSYGYTF
cdr3_nt: TGTGCCAGCCGGACGAGCTATGGCTACACCTTC

j_call: TRBJ1-2
clone_size: NA
d_call: NA
v_call: TRBV19
cdr3_aa: CASRSSPNYGYTF
cdr3_nt: TGTGCCAGTAGGAGTAGCCCCAACTATGGCTACACCTTC

j_call: TRBJ2-3
clone_size: NA
d_call: NA
v_call: TRBV28
cdr3_aa: CASIWAQRPDTQYF
cdr3_nt: TGTGCCAGCATATGGGCTCAGCGCCCAGATACGCAGTATTTT

j_call: TRBJ2-1
clone_size: NA
d_call: NA
v_call: TRBV13
cdr3_aa: CASSLGQNEQFF
cdr3_nt: TGTGCCAGCAGCTTAGGTCAGAATGAGCAGTTCTTC

j_call: TRBJ1-5
clone_size: NA
d_call: TRBD1
v_call: TRBV5-8
cdr3_aa: CASSSGQGGNQPQHF
cdr3_nt: TGTGCCAGCAGCAGCGGACAGGGGGGCAATCAGCCCCAGCATTTT

j_call: TRBJ1-1
clone_size: NA
d_call: TRBD1
v_call: TRBV2
cdr3_aa: CASSTTGKNEAFF
cdr3_nt: TGTGCCAGCAGCACGACAGGGAAGAATGAAGCTTTCTTT

j_call: TRBJ1-2
clone_size: NA
d_call: NA
v_call: TRBV3-1/TRBV3-2
cdr3_aa: CASSPGGYGYTF
cdr3_nt: TGTGCCAGCAGTCCGGGGGGCTATGGCTACACCTTC

j_call: TRBJ2-3
clone_size: NA
d_call: TRBD2
v_call: TRBV4-1
cdr3_aa: CASSPYSAAGGTDTQYF
cdr3_nt: TGCGCCAGCAGCCCCTACAGCGCAGCGGGAGGCACAGATACGCAGTATTTT

j_call: TRBJ1-2
clone_size: NA
d_call: NA
v_call: TRBV4-2
cdr3_aa: CASSQDFDHPGDGYTF
cdr3_nt: TGTGCCAGCAGCCAAGACTTCGACCATCCAGGGGATGGCTACACCTTC

j_call: TRBJ1-3
clone_size: NA
d_call: TRBD1
v_call: TRBV4-2
cdr3_aa: CASSQDDRDSGNTIYF
cdr3_nt: TGTGCCAGCAGCCAAGACGACAGGGACTCTGGAAACACCATATATTTT

j_call: TRBJ2-1
clone_size: few
d_call: TRBD2
v_call: TRBV29-1
cdr3_aa: CSVEGSGSMYNEQFF
cdr3_nt: TGCAGCGTTGAAGGAAGCGGGAGCATGTACAATGAGCAGTTCTTC

j_call: TRBJ2-7
clone_size: NA
d_call: NA
v_call: TRBV2
cdr3_aa: CASVRDNGREQYF
cdr3_nt: TGTGCCAGCGTCCGGGACAACGGACGGGAGCAGTACTTC

j_call: TRBJ2-2
clone_size: NA
d_call: TRBD2
v_call: TRBV7-6
cdr3_aa: CASSLDGRREGRPGELFF
cdr3_nt: TGTGCCAGCAGCTTAGATGGGCGCCGGGAGGGCCGTCCCGGGGAGCTGTTTTTT

j_call: TRBJ2-1
clone_size: NA
d_call: NA
v_call: TRBV11-2
cdr3_aa: CASSSISGRGDEQFF
cdr3_nt: TGTGCCAGCAGCTCGATATCGGGGAGAGGAGATGAGCAGTTCTTC

j_call: TRBJ2-4
clone_size: NA
d_call: TRBD1
v_call: TRBV7-9
cdr3_aa: CASSRDREAKNIQYF
cdr3_nt: TGTGCCAGCAGCCGGGACAGGGAGGCCAAAAACATTCAGTACTTC

j_call: TRBJ2-2
clone_size: NA
d_call: NA
v_call: TRBV7-2
cdr3_aa: CASSPRSTGELFF
cdr3_nt: TGTGCCAGCAGCCCTCGTTCCACCGGGGAGCTGTTTTTT

j_call: TRBJ1-5
clone_size: NA
d_call: NA
v_call: TRBV28
cdr3_aa: CASSFRAAGGNQPQHF
cdr3_nt: TGTGCCAGCAGTTTCCGGGCCGCTGGGGGCAATCAGCCCCAGCATTTT

j_call: TRBJ2-1
clone_size: once
d_call: TRBD2
v_call: TRBV6-1
cdr3_aa: CASSEVPSGSMQFF
cdr3_nt: TGTGCCAGCAGTGAAGTTCCTAGCGGGAGCATGCAGTTCTTC

j_call: TRBJ2-5
clone_size: NA
d_call: TRBD2
v_call: TRBV25-1
cdr3_aa: CASSERTSGTYQETQYF
cdr3_nt: TGTGCCAGCAGTGAGCGGACTAGCGGGACTTACCAAGAGACCCAGTACTTC

j_call: TRBJ1-3
clone_size: NA
d_call: TRBD1
v_call: TRBV7-9
cdr3_aa: CASSSPGQGSNTIYF
cdr3_nt: TGTGCCAGCAGCTCTCCGGGACAGGGATCGAACACCATATATTTT

j_call: TRBJ1-1
clone_size: few
d_call: NA
v_call: TRBV7-2
cdr3_aa: CASRSNLNTEAFF
cdr3_nt: TGTGCCAGCAGGTCTAACCTGAACACTGAAGCTTTCTTT

j_call: TRBJ2-1
clone_size: NA
d_call: NA
v_call: TRBV29-1
cdr3_aa: CSVEGRDLSYNEQFF
cdr3_nt: TGCAGCGTTGAAGGCCGGGACCTCTCCTACAATGAGCAGTTCTTC

j_call: TRBJ2-1
clone_size: once
d_call: TRBD2
v_call: TRBV10-1
cdr3_aa: CASSVGLAGGTQFF
cdr3_nt: TGCGCCAGCAGTGTGGGACTAGCGGGGGGAACGCAGTTCTTC

j_call: TRBJ1-5
clone_size: NA
d_call: NA
v_call: TRBV24-1
cdr3_aa: CATSGGGFNQPQHF
cdr3_nt: TGTGCCACCAGTGGCGGGGGCTTCAATCAGCCCCAGCATTTT

j_call: TRBJ1-1
clone_size: NA
d_call: NA
v_call: TRBV2
cdr3_aa: CASSVVGEGNTEAFF
cdr3_nt: TGTGCCAGCAGTGTAGTAGGGGAGGGGAACACTGAAGCTTTCTTT

j_call: TRBJ2-1
clone_size: NA
d_call: NA
v_call: TRBV19
cdr3_aa: CASSIDNGPGKEQFF
cdr3_nt: TGTGCCAGTAGTATAGATAACGGACCGGGCAAGGAGCAGTTCTTC

j_call: TRBJ2-7
clone_size: NA
d_call: NA
v_call: TRBV28
cdr3_aa: CASSSLATYEQYF
cdr3_nt: TGTGCCAGCAGTTCCTTAGCGACCTACGAGCAGTACTTC

j_call: TRBJ1-1
clone_size: NA
d_call: NA
v_call: TRBV18
cdr3_aa: CASSPPENTEAFF
cdr3_nt: TGTGCCAGCTCACCCCCTGAGAACACTGAAGCTTTCTTT

j_call: TRBJ1-2
clone_size: NA
d_call: TRBD1
v_call: TRBV7-3
cdr3_aa: CASSLQGTYGYTF
cdr3_nt: TGTGCCAGCAGCCTACAGGGGACCTATGGCTACACCTTC

j_call: TRBJ2-1
clone_size: NA
d_call: NA
v_call: TRBV5-4
cdr3_aa: CASSSGPNNEQFF
cdr3_nt: TGTGCCAGCAGCTCGGGGCCGAACAATGAGCAGTTCTTC

j_call: TRBJ1-5
clone_size: NA
d_call: TRBD1
v_call: TRBV29-1
cdr3_aa: CSTGTANQPQHF
cdr3_nt: TGCAGCACCGGGACAGCCAATCAGCCCCAGCATTTT

j_call: TRBJ2-3
clone_size: NA
d_call: TRBD2
v_call: TRBV10-2
cdr3_aa: CASSGSSGRAGTQYF
cdr3_nt: TGCGCCAGCAGTGGATCTAGCGGGAGGGCGGGTACGCAGTATTTT

j_call: TRBJ2-1
clone_size: NA
d_call: TRBD1
v_call: TRBV7-6
cdr3_aa: CASSEGGRVRQFF
cdr3_nt: TGTGCCAGCAGCGAAGGGGGCAGGGTGCGGCAGTTCTTC

j_call: TRBJ2-1
clone_size: NA
d_call: NA
v_call: TRBV7-2
cdr3_aa: CASTLSLTVRGNEQFF
cdr3_nt: TGTGCCAGCACCCTAAGCCTCACCGTAAGGGGCAATGAGCAGTTCTTC

j_call: TRBJ1-2
clone_size: NA
d_call: TRBD1
v_call: TRBV27
cdr3_aa: CASSRQGAQGYTF
cdr3_nt: TGTGCCAGCAGTCGACAGGGGGCGCAGGGCTACACCTTC

j_call: TRBJ1-5
clone_size: NA
d_call: NA
v_call: TRBV28
cdr3_aa: CASRQPPLQPQHF
cdr3_nt: TGTGCCAGCAGACAACCTCCTCTCCAGCCCCAGCATTTT

j_call: TRBJ2-7
clone_size: NA
d_call: NA
v_call: TRBV28
cdr3_aa: CASRLQGSPSYEQYF
cdr3_nt: TGTGCCAGCAGACTCCAGGGGTCTCCCTCCTACGAGCAGTACTTC

j_call: TRBJ1-5
clone_size: NA
d_call: NA
v_call: TRBV25-1
cdr3_aa: CASSEGNQPQHF
cdr3_nt: TGTGCCAGCAGTGAAGGTAATCAGCCCCAGCATTTT

j_call: TRBJ1-4
clone_size: once
d_call: TRBD1
v_call: TRBV19
cdr3_aa: CASSSGQGWQLFF
cdr3_nt: TGTGCCAGTAGTTCCGGACAGGGTTGGCAACTGTTTTTT

j_call: TRBJ1-6
clone_size: NA
d_call: TRBD1
v_call: TRBV13
cdr3_aa: CASSWGISGGYNSPLHF
cdr3_nt: TGTGCCAGCAGCTGGGGGATTTCAGGGGGCTATAATTCACCCCTCCACTTT

j_call: TRBJ2-7
clone_size: NA
d_call: TRBD2
v_call: TRBV7-8
cdr3_aa: CASSPPGLAGVGEQYF
cdr3_nt: TGTGCCAGCAGCCCCCCGGGACTAGCGGGAGTTGGGGAGCAGTACTTC

j_call: TRBJ2-3
clone_size: NA
d_call: NA
v_call: TRBV27
cdr3_aa: CATLGPAGNTQYF
cdr3_nt: TGTGCCACCCTAGGTCCCGCCGGGAACACGCAGTATTTT

j_call: TRBJ2-3
clone_size: NA
d_call: TRBD2
v_call: TRBV27
cdr3_aa: CASSFRPGLGEGTQYF
cdr3_nt: TGTGCCAGCAGTTTCCGACCGGGACTAGGGGAGGGTACGCAGTATTTT

j_call: TRBJ2-5
clone_size: NA
d_call: NA
v_call: TRBV7-9
cdr3_aa: CASPEPGTQETQYF
cdr3_nt: TGTGCCAGCCCGGAGCCGGGGACCCAAGAGACCCAGTACTTC

j_call: TRBJ2-3
clone_size: NA
d_call: TRBD2
v_call: TRBV5-1
cdr3_aa: CASSVGTSGELGTDTQYF
cdr3_nt: TGCGCCAGCAGTGTTGGGACTAGCGGGGAGTTAGGCACAGATACGCAGTATTTT

j_call: TRBJ2-7
clone_size: NA
d_call: NA
v_call: TRBV28
cdr3_aa: CASSLLGRGVTYEQYF
cdr3_nt: TGTGCCAGCAGTTTATTGGGCAGGGGGGTAACCTACGAGCAGTACTTC

j_call: TRBJ2-5
clone_size: once
d_call: NA
v_call: TRBV27
cdr3_aa: CASLGRSGQETQYF
cdr3_nt: TGTGCCAGCCTCGGGAGAAGTGGGCAAGAGACCCAGTACTTC

j_call: TRBJ1-4
clone_size: NA
d_call: TRBD1
v_call: TRBV28
cdr3_aa: CASSTGTNEKLFF
cdr3_nt: TGTGCCAGCTCGACAGGGACTAATGAAAAACTGTTTTTT

j_call: TRBJ2-3
clone_size: once
d_call: NA
v_call: TRBV27
cdr3_aa: CASSFDLRTAGMGTDTQYF
cdr3_nt: TGTGCCAGCAGCTTTGACCTCCGGACCGCCGGTATGGGGACAGATACGCAGTATTTT

j_call: TRBJ1-4
clone_size: NA
d_call: TRBD1
v_call: TRBV13
cdr3_aa: CASSLRTGDEKLFF
cdr3_nt: TGTGCCAGCAGCTTAAGGACAGGAGATGAAAAACTGTTTTTT

j_call: TRBJ1-5
clone_size: NA
d_call: TRBD1
v_call: TRBV27
cdr3_aa: CASSIRGPNQPQHF
cdr3_nt: TGTGCCAGCAGTATCAGGGGGCCTAATCAGCCCCAGCATTTT

j_call: TRBJ1-2
clone_size: NA
d_call: TRBD1
v_call: TRBV28
cdr3_aa: CASSPGDSSNGYTF
cdr3_nt: TGTGCCAGCAGTCCCGGGGACAGTTCCAATGGCTACACCTTC

j_call: TRBJ1-1
clone_size: NA
d_call: NA
v_call: TRBV2
cdr3_aa: CASSNSVNTEAFF
cdr3_nt: TGTGCCAGCAGTAATTCAGTGAACACTGAAGCTTTCTTT

j_call: TRBJ1-2
clone_size: NA
d_call: NA
v_call: TRBV28
cdr3_aa: CASSISTSEGYTF
cdr3_nt: TGTGCCAGCAGTATCTCCACGTCTGAGGGCTACACCTTC

j_call: TRBJ2-3
clone_size: NA
d_call: NA
v_call: TRBV27
cdr3_aa: CASSLSWGAVDTQYF
cdr3_nt: TGTGCCAGCAGTTTATCCTGGGGGGCGGTAGATACGCAGTATTTT

j_call: TRBJ2-5
clone_size: NA
d_call: NA
v_call: TRBV2
cdr3_aa: CASTRESETQYF
cdr3_nt: TGTGCCAGCACTCGGGAATCAGAGACCCAGTACTTC

j_call: TRBJ2-1
clone_size: NA
d_call: NA
v_call: TRBV5-4
cdr3_aa: CASSSTGTSYNEQFF
cdr3_nt: TGTGCCAGCAGCTCCACAGGGACCTCCTACAATGAGCAGTTCTTC

j_call: TRBJ2-3
clone_size: NA
d_call: NA
v_call: TRBV24-1
cdr3_aa: CATSDFDREGADTQYF
cdr3_nt: TGTGCCACCAGTGACTTCGACAGGGAGGGGGCAGATACGCAGTATTTT

j_call: TRBJ1-3
clone_size: NA
d_call: TRBD1
v_call: TRBV25-1
cdr3_aa: CASSEGTARTIYF
cdr3_nt: TGTGCCAGCAGTGAAGGGACAGCTCGCACCATATATTTT